This T cell receptor (beta chain) comes out of a study of cytomegalovirus exposure and HLA in healthy donors. Overall study results and limits: A later analysis linked a missense variant in DCLRE1C to the trimming of TCR beta V and J genes.

As to this clone: Its cognate antigen is unknown.

It was with 60 Vbeta and 13 Jbeta primers that the PCR ran. Profiling relied on immunoSEQ multiplex PCR, and the TCRdb table lists in-frame clones only, not all of them. The sample contains 100,000 to 150,000 clones, around two thirds of which appear only once. V dropped 4 bases and J dropped 4 bases, with 15 bases sitting between them. Germline lookup yields CDR1 SGHDT and CDR2 YYEEEE. CDR3 length equals 15 residues. The TCR comes from a woman in her 40s in good health and CMV-seronegative. Sequencing was carried out using PBMCs. V and J are TRBV5-6 and TRBJ2-1; D possibly corresponds to TRBD2 (6 bases). DNA of the CDR3: TGTGCCAGCAGCGCGGGCGGGGCCTCATACAATGAGCAGTTCTTC. This codes for CASSAGGASYNEQFF.